This T cell receptor (beta chain) was recorded in a study of response to subunit inactivated influenza vaccine. Findings and caveats of the study: Only a handful of new T cells, the authors suggested, are recruited with each seasonal influenza vaccination.

This clonotype showed up just a few times. Its antigen remains unidentified. The CDR3 is 15 residues long. With V trimmed by 6 bases and J by 3 bases, 8 bases remained unmatched. TCRdb reprocessed the RT-PCR reads with MiXCR, giving one entry per CDR3 protein. The table records some 500,000 distinct CDR3 sequences, about 15% of them present only once. The V call is TRBV12-3 or TRBV12-4, the J call TRBJ2-3; 8 nucleotides match TRBD2. The origin of this receptor is a man aged 50 to 75 who received an inactivated influenza vaccine. This specimen consisted of CD4+ T cells sorted from PBMCs, obtained 23 months after vaccination. The CDR3 sequence is CASRTSSGPTDTQYF. The DNA of the CDR3 is TGTGCCAGCAGAACCTCTAGCGGGCCTACAGATACGCAGTATTTT.